A single sample is the source of the 32 T cell receptor beta chains below, sequenced in a study of cytomegalovirus exposure and HLA in healthy donors (dated by TCRdb to the late 2010s). The method was the immunoSEQ multiplex PCR assay. For the multiplex PCR, a mixture combining 60 forward primers for TCR Vbeta segments and 13 reverse primers for TCR Jbeta segments was used. Imported from immuneACCESS, the table was reduced by TCRdb to in-frame sequences with V and J called. These copies leave out some clones; in studies compared against another copy, an unresolved V gene accounts for under half, and the cause of the remainder is not known. The sample profile shows about 140,000 clones; 70% to 85% of them were found once. The top ten clones comprise 1.2% to 1.5% of the sample. The sample was PBMCs. These receptors were obtained from a man under 40 in good health and CMV-seropositive.

This chain links TRBV5-1 with TRBJ2-6; TRBD1 is a possible D gene (5 bases). The CDR3 runs to 16 residues. V was cut by 6 bases and J by 1 base, with 14 bases left in between. CDR1 is SGHRS and CDR2 is YFSETQ in the germline V gene. The CDR3 coding sequence is TGCGCCAGCACCAAGGGGCGAGTTTCTGGGGCCAACGTCCTGACTTTC. This sequence encodes CASTKGRVSGANVLTF. The entire variable domain, with the rest obtained from reference TRBV5-1 and TRBJ2-6, is as follows: KAGVTQTPRYLIKTRGQQVTLSCSPISGHRSVSWYQQTPGQGLQFLFEYFSETQRNKGNFPGRFSGRQFSNSRSEMNVSTLELGDSALYLCASTKGRVSGANVLTFGAGSRLTVL.

This clone was observed once. This chain connects TRBV28 to TRBJ2-3; D is perhaps TRBD1 (5 bases). The CDR3 is 13 residues long. Germline values: CDR1 MDHEN, CDR2 SYDVKM. Trimming left V 1 base short and J 5 bases short, with 7 bases between. The CDR3 nucleotides read TGTGCCAGCAGTTTATTGGGGCGAGATACGCAGTATTTT. Its translation: CASSLLGRDTQYF.

The genes are TRBV2 and TRBJ1-2; tentatively, D is TRBD1 (5 bases). CDR1 and CDR2 (germline): SNHLY, FYNNEI. Trimming shortened V by 6 bases and J by 4 bases, and 9 bases separated the two germline ends. This CDR3 is built from 12 residues. This chain's CDR3 is CASRRGTYGYTF. DNA of the CDR3: TGTGCCAGCAGGCGGGGGACCTATGGCTACACCTTC.

The chain uses TRBV5-1 and TRBJ2-5; 9 bases match TRBD2. The DNA end lines up better with TRBJ2-7; the J call may be wrong. Germline V gene data show CDR1 as SGHRS and CDR2 as YFSETQ. The CDR3 runs 15 residues. CDR3 in DNA: TGCGCCAGCAGCTTGGTAGCTAGCGGGGCCTACGAGCAGTACTTC. It encodes CASSLVASGAYEQYF.

This clone is a singleton in its sample. The chain employs TRBV18 and TRBJ2-5, with 9 positions matching TRBD1. The J call is in doubt because the DNA end fits TRBJ2-7 better. The CDR3 consists of 15 residues. Germline lookup yields CDR1 KGHSH and CDR2 LQKENI. CDR3 in DNA: TGTGCCAGCTCACTCGGGACAGGGATCTTCTACGAGCAGTACTTC. It is translated as CASSLGTGIFYEQYF.

This clone was counted between two and nine times. J is TRBJ2-7 and V is TRBV9; the match to TRBD2 covers 12 bases. The CDR3 loop spans 16 amino acids. J lost 5 bases, V lost 0 bases, and 6 bases had no gene match. Germline CDR1 is SGDLS and CDR2 is YYNGEE. The CDR3: CASSVATRTSGNEQYF. Written as DNA, the CDR3 is TGTGCCAGCAGCGTAGCTACGAGGACTAGCGGGAACGAGCAGTACTTC.

The V call is TRBV5-4, the J call TRBJ2-7; maybe TRBD1 (8 bases). Trimming took off 4 bases at V and 3 bases at J, with 14 bases between the two ends. The germline CDR1 and CDR2 sequences are SGHNT and YYREEE (reference sequence). This CDR3 has 14 residues. The CDR3 nucleotides read TGTGCCAGCAGCCTGGGGGGGACAGGCTACGAGCAGTACTTC. This encodes CASSLGGTGYEQYF.

This clone has just one count. The rearrangement joins TRBV5-1 to TRBJ2-7, with TRBD2 identical over 11 bases. CDR3 length equals 15 residues. J was trimmed by 2 bases and V by 0 bases; bases with no gene match: 1. From germline, CDR1 is SGHRS and CDR2 YFSETQ. The CDR3 spells CASSLGLAGTYEQYF. DNA for the CDR3: TGCGCCAGCAGCTTGGGACTAGCGGGGACCTACGAGCAGTACTTC.

The rearrangement links TRBV28 to TRBJ2-7, with 8 bases lining up with TRBD1. The V gene's germline CDR1 is MDHEN and CDR2 SYDVKM. This CDR3 is built from 15 residues. Unmatched junction bases numbered 6, after V lost 3 bases and J lost 2 bases. The CDR3 DNA is TGTGCCAGCAGTTTGGACAGGGCAAGAACCTACGAGCAGTACTTC. Protein product: CASSLDRARTYEQYF.

The CDR3 DNA follows: TGTGCCAGCAGTCCACCGGTCCGAAGCAGCAATCAGCCCCAGCATTTT. It is translated as CASSPPVRSSNQPQHF. This chain uses TRBV28 with TRBJ1-5; D remains unclear. Germline V gene data show CDR1 as MDHEN and CDR2 as SYDVKM. There are 16 residues in the CDR3. The ends were cut back, 5 bases at V and 1 base at J, with 15 bases in the middle.

The chain employs TRBV27 and TRBJ2-1; 8 bases map to TRBD1. V was pared by 3 bases and J by 6 bases, with 1 base of the junction left unmatched. The length of the CDR3 is 13 residues. Germline CDR1 reads MNHEY; CDR2 reads SMNVEV (reference sequence). For the CDR3, the DNA is TGTGCCAGCAGTTTGGACAGGGTCAATGAGCAGTTCTTC. Protein: CASSLDRVNEQFF.

The chain links TRBV28 to TRBJ2-7; 10 nucleotides align to TRBD2. V was clipped by 3 bases and J by 4 bases; unmatched bases: 12. The V gene's germline CDR1 is MDHEN and CDR2 SYDVKM. This CDR3 is 17 amino acids long. CDR3 in DNA: TGTGCCAGCAGTTTGGCTGAAGAAGCGGGAGGGCATTACGAGCAGTACTTC. Encoded protein: CASSLAEEAGGHYEQYF.

Here the CDR3 DNA reads TGTGCCAGCTCACACCCGTCGCGGGGCCATGAGCAGTTCTTC. It codes for CASSHPSRGHEQFF. The V call is TRBV18, the J call TRBJ2-1, with D possibly being TRBD2 (6 bases). V was cut by 4 bases and J by 8 bases, with 15 bases left in between. The CDR3 loop spans 14 amino acids. Germline assignment: CDR1 KGHSH and CDR2 LQKENI. Looking up the rest from reference TRBV18 and TRBJ2-1 gives the full variable domain: NAGVMQNPRHLVRRRGQEARLRCSPMKGHSHVYWYRQLPEEGLKFMVYLQKENIIDESGMPKERFSAEFPKEGPSILRIQQVVRGDSAAYFCASSHPSRGHEQFFGPGTRLTVL.

The chain couples TRBV5-1 to TRBJ1-6; 9 bases align to TRBD1. Germline CDR1 SGHRS, CDR2 YFSETQ. The CDR3 length is 16 residues. V dropped 6 bases and J dropped 7; count of bases not matched to a gene: 11. The CDR3 DNA is TGCGCCAGCAAACTATACCAGGGACAGGGAAATTCACCCCTCCACTTT. Its translation is CASKLYQGQGNSPLHF.

V gene TRBV11-3 combines with J gene TRBJ2-1; the D is unclear. V was trimmed by 3 bases and J by 10 bases, leaving 7 bases between them. The CDR3 is 11 amino acids. CDR1 and CDR2 (germline): SGHNT, YENEEA. CDR3 bases: TGTGCCAGCAGCTTGCAGTGGGAGCAGTTCTTC. This codes for CASSLQWEQFF. The full variable domain, rest sourced from reference TRBV11-3 and TRBJ2-1, is EAGVVQSPRYKIIEKKQPVAFWCNPISGHNTLYWYLQNLGQGPELLIRYENEEAVDDSQLPKDRFSAERLKGVDSTLKIQPAELGDSAVYLCASSLQWEQFFGPGTRLTVL.

The V call is TRBV28, the J call TRBJ1-5, with TRBD1 identical over 8 bases. The V gene's germline CDR1 is MDHEN and CDR2 SYDVKM. With 5 bases clipped from V and 0 bases from J, the junction kept 3 bases outside the gene matches. The CDR3 is 15 residues long. The CDR3 nucleotides read TGTGCCAGCAGTCCAACAGGGGGTAGCAATCAGCCCCAGCATTTT. It is translated as CASSPTGGSNQPQHF. Filled out from reference TRBV28 and TRBJ1-5, the complete variable domain reads DVKVTQSSRYLVKRTGEKVFLECVQDMDHENMFWYRQDPGLGLRLIYFSYDVKMKEKGDIPEGYSVSREKKERFSLILESASTNQTSMYLCASSPTGGSNQPQHFGDGTRLSIL.

The rearrangement uses TRBV10-1 and TRBJ2-2; D possibly corresponds to TRBD2 (7 bases). The CDR3 is 13 amino acids. With 8 bases removed from V and 7 bases from J, the gap between germline ends came to 14 bases. CDR1 and CDR2 from the germline V gene are WNHNN and SYGVQD (reference sequence). DNA of the CDR3: TGCGCCAGCTCTGGGGGGGGGCTCGGGGAGCTGTTTTTT. It specifies CASSGGGLGELFF.

The chain recombines TRBV12-2 with TRBJ1-5; no check of the table's D call, TRBD1, against the DNA was made. TRBV12-2 is recorded as a pseudogene. The CDR3 runs 15 residues. The CDR3 bases are TGTGCAAGTCGCTTTAACAGGGTTAGCAATCAGCCCCAGCATTTT. It yields the protein CASRFNRVSNQPQHF.

This sequence joins TRBV28 and TRBJ2-7, with 7 bases that match TRBD1. With 4 bases clipped from V and 3 bases from J, the junction kept 3 bases outside the gene matches. The CDR3 contains 13 residues. Germline CDR1 MDHEN, CDR2 SYDVKM. The CDR3 nucleotides read TGTGCCAGCAGTTCGGGACAGAACTACGAGCAGTACTTC. Its protein is CASSSGQNYEQYF. Full variable domain (outside the CDR3, taken from reference TRBV28 and TRBJ2-7): DVKVTQSSRYLVKRTGEKVFLECVQDMDHENMFWYRQDPGLGLRLIYFSYDVKMKEKGDIPEGYSVSREKKERFSLILESASTNQTSMYLCASSSGQNYEQYFGPGTRLTVT.

The chain uses TRBV6-5 and TRBJ2-7, with 10 positions matching TRBD1. CDR3 length equals 15 residues. Germline values: CDR1 MNHEY, CDR2 SVGAGI. V shed 5 bases and J 3 bases; nucleotides not matched to a gene: 7. The CDR3 loop is CASSRRQGAGYEQYF. For the CDR3, the DNA is TGTGCCAGCAGTCGAAGACAGGGGGCGGGCTACGAGCAGTACTTC.

CDR3 protein: CASSVGASGRAGRETQYF. Here the CDR3 DNA reads TGTGCCAGCAGCGTAGGGGCTAGCGGGAGGGCCGGGCGGGAGACCCAGTACTTC. V gene TRBV9 combines with J gene TRBJ2-5; 12 bases fit TRBD2. This CDR3 has 18 amino acids. Germline V gives CDR1 SGDLS, CDR2 YYNGEE. The ends lost 0 bases at V and 5 bases at J; junction bases unmatched: 11.

This clone was counted once. The chain has TRBV7-8 and TRBJ2-6, with D maybe TRBD2 (5 bases). Trimming removed 4 bases at V and 0 bases at J, with 10 bases between. In germline, CDR1 is SGHVS, CDR2 FQNEAQ. There are 16 residues in the CDR3. The CDR3 loop is CASSWRADSGANVLTF. In DNA form, the CDR3 reads TGTGCCAGCAGCTGGCGGGCGGACTCTGGGGCCAACGTCCTGACTTTC.

The rearrangement uses TRBV13 and TRBJ2-1; D is perhaps TRBD2 (5 bases). Trimming removed 5 bases at V and 4 bases at J, with 9 bases between. CDR3 length: 13 residues. Germline CDR1 and CDR2: PRHDT and FYEKMQ (reference sequence). CDR3 sequence: CASSLSGYNEQFF. The CDR3 nucleotides are TGTGCCAGCAGCCTAAGCGGTTACAATGAGCAGTTCTTC. The full variable domain, in which reference TRBV13 and TRBJ2-1 provide the parts outside the CDR3, is AAGVIQSPRHLIKEKRETATLKCYPIPRHDTVYWYQQGPGQDPQFLISFYEKMQSDKGSIPDRFSAQQFSDYHSELNMSSLELGDSALYFCASSLSGYNEQFFGPGTRLTVL.

The chain joins TRBV6-1 to TRBJ2-3, with 7 positions matching TRBD1. The germline V gene encodes CDR1 MNHNS and CDR2 SASEGT. This CDR3 contains 15 residues. J was trimmed by 4 bases and V by 6 bases; bases with no gene match: 10. CDR3 bases: TGTGCCAGCAGCCTACAGGGGTTCGGCGCAGATACGCAGTATTTT. It translates to CASSLQGFGADTQYF.

This chain uses TRBV28 with TRBJ2-5; maybe TRBD1 (5 bases). The CDR3 has 22 amino acids. Trimming shortened V by 3 bases and J by 0 bases, and 32 bases separated the two germline ends. Germline-derived CDR1 and CDR2 are MDHEN and SYDVKM. The CDR3, as DNA: TGTGCCAGCAGTTTGTCTCTTTTCGGGCCGGCGACAGCTGAATTGTACCAAGAGACCCAGTACTTC. Protein product: CASSLSLFGPATAELYQETQYF. The full variable domain, completed using reference TRBV28 and TRBJ2-5, is DVKVTQSSRYLVKRTGEKVFLECVQDMDHENMFWYRQDPGLGLRLIYFSYDVKMKEKGDIPEGYSVSREKKERFSLILESASTNQTSMYLCASSLSLFGPATAELYQETQYFGPGTRLLVL.

The genes are TRBV19 and TRBJ2-6, with TRBD2 matching 7 bases. Per the germline V gene, CDR1 is LNHDA and CDR2 is SQIVND (reference sequence). This CDR3 is built from 15 residues. The V segment lost 1 base and the J segment 3 bases; nucleotides outside the gene matches: 0. The DNA for the CDR3 is TGTGCCAGTAGTATAGGGGACTATGGGGCCAACGTCCTGACTTTC. It codes for CASSIGDYGANVLTF.

With respect to this clone: The DNA is omitted, as the CDR3 cannot be located on it reliably, and the CDR3 follows TCRdb's listing. The chain is built from TRBV4-2 and TRBJ2-7; the D call in the table, TRBD2, was not verified against the DNA. Ends included, the CDR3 has 16 residues. Per the germline V gene, CDR1 is LGHNA and CDR2 is YNFKEQ. The chain's CDR3 is CASSPGTSDFGEGQYF.

For this clone: This sample includes further DNA sequences coding for the same CDR3. V usage is TRBV2 and J usage is TRBJ2-7, with TRBD1 identical over 7 bases. V was pared by 6 bases and J by 7 bases, with 15 bases of the junction left unmatched. The length of the CDR3 is 15 residues. Germline V gene lookup returns CDR1 SNHLY and CDR2 FYNNEI. The DNA of the CDR3 is TGTGCCAGCAGCGCACAGGGGCTTCCTGGTGATGAGCAGTACTTC. It specifies CASSAQGLPGDEQYF.

As to this clone: At one of its ends the junction is not consistent with the germline gene, which may arise from a read error. The rearrangement uses TRBV6-4 and TRBJ1-6; a weak D match, TRBD1 (5 bases). Germline values: CDR1 MRHNA, CDR2 SNTAGT. This CDR3 is 17 amino acids long. The CDR3 is CASRGGLWGWSNSLLHF. CDR3 DNA: TGTGCCAGCAGGGGGGGTCTCTGGGGATGGAGCAATTCACTCCTCCACTTT.

In this sample, this clone turned up a few times. The V gene is TRBV2, the J gene TRBJ1-5; the D is unclear. V was clipped by 7 bases and J by 6 bases, with 13 bases between them. Germline loops: CDR1 SNHLY, CDR2 FYNNEI. The CDR3 runs 13 residues. The DNA for the CDR3 is TGTGCCAGCATTCGATCCAGCGGTCAGCCCCAGCATTTT. Translated, it gives CASIRSSGQPQHF. The variable domain in full, with the rest retrieved from reference TRBV2 and TRBJ1-5, is EPEVTQTPSHQVTQMGQEVILRCVPISNHLYFYWYRQILGQKVEFLVSFYNNEISEKSEIFDDQFSVERPDGSNFTLKIRSTKLEDSAMYFCASIRSSGQPQHFGDGTRLSIL.

The chain is built from TRBV10-3 and TRBJ2-5; TRBD1 matches at 10 bases. Germline CDR1 is ENHRY and CDR2 is SYGVKD. J gave up 5 bases and V 5 bases, and 8 bases lay outside the gene matches. The CDR3 spans 15 residues. The CDR3 sequence is CAISSGQGGLETQYF. The CDR3, as DNA: TGTGCCATCAGTAGTGGACAGGGGGGCTTGGAGACCCAGTACTTC.

This clone turned up a few times. The V and J genes are TRBV6-1 and TRBJ1-1; no firm D call. The CDR3 totals 12 residues. Trimming took 5 bases from V and 1 from J, leaving 5 bases between them. Germline V CDR1 and CDR2: MNHNS, SASEGT. The CDR3 sequence: CASSKQNTEAFF. As DNA, the CDR3 is TGTGCCAGCAGTAAACAGAACACTGAAGCTTTCTTT.